This section outlines one TCR beta chain sequence together with its context. What it binds is unknown. CDR1 is LNHDA and CDR2 is SQIVND in the germline V gene (reference sequence). The V and J ends lost 1 base and 4 bases respectively, with 8 bases between them. CDR3 length equals 14 residues. This entry is derived from a study of blood T cells in healthy people across ages. Broader study findings: Per million T cells, TCR beta diversity dropped about linearly as age rose.

A second PCR, run for about 7 to 11 cycles, used a sample-barcoded 5' primer plus a J-beta primer mix. TCRdb reprocessed the 5' RACE reads with MiXCR, giving one entry per CDR3 protein. The profile shows some 1.1 million distinct CDR3 sequences, around two fifths of them singletons. Material: blood. This sequence was found in a man between 18 and 35 years old in good health. V and J are TRBV19 and TRBJ2-1; D is ambiguous. DNA for the CDR3: TGTGCCAGTAGTATAGGCACCCCTTACAATGAGCAGTTCTTC. Translation: CASSIGTPYNEQFF.